Shown below are 3 T cell receptor beta chains from a single sample sequenced in a study of OX40 agonist ivuxolimab in advanced cancers. Sequenced by immunoSEQ multiplex PCR; TCRdb stores in-frame clones only, minus some. The sample lists roughly 60,000 clones, more than 80% seen once, with more than 13% in the top ten. The sample consisted of CD4+ or CD8+ T cells sorted from blood, taken in a trial of the OX40 agonist ivuxolimab. All receptors come from an adult with an advanced solid tumor such as melanoma, head and neck, liver or kidney cancer.

V gene TRBV11-1 combines with J gene TRBJ1-1; weak D call: TRBD1 (5 bases). CDR1 is SGHAT, CDR2 FQDESV, per germline (reference sequence). V gave up 8 bases and J gave up 2 bases, with 12 bases separating them. CDR3 size: 13 residues. CDR3 bases: TGTGCCAGCTTCGGGACGGATAACACTGAAGCTTTCTTT. This gives the protein CASFGTDNTEAFF. Together with reference TRBV11-1 and TRBJ1-1, the CDR3 gives the full variable domain: EAEVAQSPRYKITEKSQAVAFWCDPISGHATLYWYRQILGQGPELLVQFQDESVVDDSQLPKDRFSAERLKGVDSTLKIQPAELGDSAMYLCASFGTDNTEAFFGQGTRLTVV.

V usage is TRBV7-8 and J usage is TRBJ1-6; D unresolved. Trimming cost V 5 bases and J 10 bases, with 12 bases left between them. In germline, CDR1 is SGHVS, CDR2 FQNEAQ. The CDR3 spans 13 residues. CDR3 loop: CASSGVGRSPLHF. In DNA, the CDR3 is TGTGCCAGCAGCGGAGTTGGGAGATCACCCCTCCACTTT.

V gene TRBV27 combines with J gene TRBJ2-3; D is ambiguous. V dropped 5 bases and J dropped 3 bases, with 12 bases sitting between them. This CDR3 comprises 14 residues. Germline V gene lookup returns CDR1 MNHEY and CDR2 SMNVEV (reference sequence). Written as DNA, the CDR3 is TGTGCCAGCAGTCTTTTCCACCTAACAGATACGCAGTATTTT. This gives the protein CASSLFHLTDTQYF.